This TCR beta chain derives from a study of shared clonotypes between healthy human individuals. Only in-frame clones appear in the TCRdb table, and some are missing; sequencing was by immunoSEQ multiplex PCR. The sample lists about a million clones; 77% were seen once. Sequences were obtained from memory CD4+ T cells from PBMCs. Subset defined: CD45RA-negative fraction. The clonotype originates from a young man in good health. Some clones in this sample may be carry-over from other donors' samples.

CDR3 protein: CSAGTYEQFF. CDR3 DNA sequence: TGCAGCGCTGGGACCTATGAGCAGTTCTTC. This sequence joins TRBV29-1 and TRBJ2-1; D may be TRBD1 or TRBD2 (5 bases each). Germline V gene lookup returns CDR1 SQVTM and CDR2 ANQGSEA. The CDR3 is 10 residues long. The V gene lost 7 bases and the J gene lost 8 bases, with 9 bases spanning the gap.